Shown below are 6 T cell receptor beta chains from a single sample sequenced in a study of CD8+CD57+ T cells in acquired aplastic anemia. Their recognized antigens are unknown. The patients chosen for sequencing had shown expansion of CD8+CD57+ cells (detected by flow cytometry). Genomic DNA was employed as the template in profiling TCR beta VDJ and CDR3. TCRdb reanalysed the reads using MiXCR and keeps one entry per CDR3 protein. The sample has roughly 17,000 distinct CDR3 sequences; under 40% are singletons. Points from the study as a whole: Patient CD8+CD57+ cells had less diversity than total CD4+ and CD8+ pools.

Material: CD8+CD57+ T cells sorted from PBMCs. Subset of the sample: bead-enriched CD8+CD57+ effector memory T cells from SAA patients. The receptor source for this set is a human donor with aplastic anemia.

This clonotype was found many times. The rearrangement uses TRBV15 and TRBJ1-6; possible D gene TRBD1, 5 bases. Per germline, CDR1 LNHNV and CDR2 YYDKDF (reference sequence). This CDR3 has 15 residues. Trimming took off 1 base at V and 10 bases at J, with 14 bases between the two ends. The CDR3 nucleotides read TGTGCCACCAGCAGAGTCGGCAGGGACCCCTCACCCCTCCACTTT. It encodes CATSRVGRDPSPLHF.

The V and J genes are TRBV18 and TRBJ2-1, with D maybe TRBD1 (5 bases). The V end lost 2 bases, the J end lost 8 bases, and 22 bases lay between the germline ends. The germline gives CDR1 KGHSH, CDR2 LQKENI. CDR3 length: 17 amino acids. CDR3 sequence reads: CASSPVDGSGIYDEQFF. CDR3 coding DNA: TGTGCCAGCTCACCAGTAGACGGGTCAGGGATATACGATGAGCAGTTCTTC.

This chain uses TRBV20-1 with TRBJ2-7, with 7 bases matching TRBD2. J gave up 3 bases and V 6 bases, and 14 bases lay outside the gene matches. CDR1 DFQATT and CDR2 SNEGSKA come from the germline V gene (reference sequence). CDR3 length: 15 residues. The CDR3 coding sequence is TGCAGTGCCGAGGACCGGGACTACGGGAACTACGAGCAGTACTTC. Protein: CSAEDRDYGNYEQYF.

The chain uses TRBV7-9 and TRBJ2-1; 8 bases fit TRBD2. The J segment lost 10 bases and the V segment lost 5 bases, leaving 4 bases of the junction unmatched. Germline V gene sequence: CDR1 SEHNR, CDR2 FQNEAQ (reference sequence). There are 12 residues in the CDR3. The CDR3 DNA is TGTGCCAGCAGCAAACCGGGAGGGGAGCAGTTCTTC. Amino acids: CASSKPGGEQFF.

This clonotype has a count of ten or more. V gene TRBV5-1 combines with J gene TRBJ2-1, with 7 bases lining up with TRBD1. Germline V gene data show CDR1 as SGHRS and CDR2 as YFSETQ. V shed 1 base and J 4 bases; nucleotides not matched to a gene: 5. The CDR3 is made up of 15 amino acids. The CDR3 loop is CASSLNRGPYNEQFF. CDR3 nucleotide sequence: TGCGCCAGCAGCTTGAACAGGGGACCTTACAATGAGCAGTTCTTC.

The chain recombines TRBV4-2 with TRBJ2-1; 11 bases line up with TRBD2. Losses at the gene ends were 0 bases for V and 3 bases for J; bases not matched to a gene: 4. The CDR3 length is 17 residues. Per germline, CDR1 LGHNA and CDR2 YNFKEQ. CDR3: CASSQESGLAVYNEQFF. For the CDR3, the DNA is TGTGCCAGCAGCCAAGAATCGGGACTAGCGGTCTACAATGAGCAGTTCTTC.